This T cell receptor (beta chain) was captured by sequencing in a study of cytomegalovirus exposure and HLA in healthy donors. V trimming: 3 bases; J trimming: 4 bases; junction bases outside the gene matches: 5. Germline loops: CDR1 SGHDT, CDR2 YYEEEE. This CDR3 is built from 14 residues. Profiled with immunoSEQ multiplex PCR; TCRdb holds only in-frame clones, not every one. Of about 98,000 clones listed, around nine tenths are singletons. Comment on this clone: What it binds is unknown.

Study-level findings and limits: Altogether, some 170 TCR beta chains were recorded as cytomegalovirus-associated. Rarity marked most TCR sequences, yet some public TCRs occurred in many donors.

The source is a woman in her 30s in good health and CMV-seronegative. The V gene is TRBV5-6, the J gene TRBJ2-7, with TRBD1 matching 9 bases. Source material: PBMCs. The DNA of the CDR3 is TGTGCCAGCAGCTGGAGACAGGGGGGGTACGAGCAGTACTTC. It is translated as CASSWRQGGYEQYF.